This T cell receptor beta chain was recorded in a study of cytomegalovirus exposure and HLA in healthy donors. Data came from immunoSEQ multiplex PCR; TCRdb stores just in-frame clones and leaves some out. The table lists 250,000 to 400,000 clones, roughly 88% of them singletons. The sequence derives from a man aged 25 to 40 in good health and CMV-seronegative. Sequences were obtained from PBMCs.

The CDR3: CASSQSRTGAGNTIYF. The CDR3 DNA is TGTGCCAGCAGCCAAAGCCGGACAGGGGCTGGAAACACCATATATTTT. This rearrangement joins TRBV4-2 to TRBJ1-3, with 9 positions matching TRBD1. CDR1 LGHNA and CDR2 YNFKEQ come from the germline V gene. Trimming took 2 bases from V and 2 from J; bases not matched to a gene: 4. The CDR3 consists of 16 residues.